This TCR beta chain appears in the sequencing data of a study of blood T cells in healthy people across ages. Study conclusions and caveats: TCR beta diversity tracked closely with naive T cell percentage.

The CDR3 runs 17 residues. The V and J ends lost 7 bases and 2 bases, in that order; junction bases with no gene match: 17. Germline loops: CDR1 SGHRS, CDR2 YFSETQ. In this sample, this clonotype turned up a few times. Antigen unknown. A sample-barcoded 5' primer and a J-beta primer mix were used in a second PCR of about 6 to 12 cycles. From the 5' RACE reads, TCRdb called clonotypes with MiXCR, one entry per CDR3 protein. Of roughly 1.9 million distinct CDR3 sequences in the sample, 39% were seen once. The V gene is TRBV5-1, the J gene TRBJ2-7; 8 bases are a match to TRBD1. This clonotype originated in a human donor in good health. Sequenced input: blood. CDR3 DNA sequence: TGCGCCAGCGTCCCAGGGGGCCCCCTACCCTCCACCTACGAGCAGTACTTC. Its protein is CASVPGGPLPSTYEQYF. Together with reference TRBV5-1 and TRBJ2-7, the CDR3 gives the full variable domain: KAGVTQTPRYLIKTRGQQVTLSCSPISGHRSVSWYQQTPGQGLQFLFEYFSETQRNKGNFPGRFSGRQFSNSRSEMNVSTLELGDSALYLCASVPGGPLPSTYEQYFGPGTRLTVT.